The 28 T cell receptor beta chains below were found in one sample sequenced in a study of blood T cell repertoires in COVID-19. Only in-frame clones appear in the TCRdb table, and some are missing; sequencing was by immunoSEQ multiplex PCR. Seen here are some 130,000 clones, about nine tenths observed once, and the top ten hold roughly 10%. Material for sequencing was peripheral blood. The source of these receptors is a woman aged 70-85 years with COVID-19, enrolled during active disease.

The CDR3 DNA sequence: TGTGCCAGCAGCCGCGCGCCGGACAGGGCCTATGGCTACACCTTC. It specifies CASSRAPDRAYGYTF. The V and J genes are TRBV7-9 and TRBJ1-2; 8 nucleotides align to TRBD1. This CDR3 region has 15 residues. J gave up 4 bases and V 5 bases, and 9 bases lay outside the gene matches. CDR1 and CDR2 (germline): SEHNR, FQNEAQ (reference sequence).

This clone was found a few times. This chain connects TRBV7-2 to TRBJ1-3; weak D call: TRBD1 (5 bases). V shed 5 bases and J shed 0 bases, with 17 bases lying between them. The CDR3 loop spans 17 amino acids. CDR1 is SGHTA and CDR2 is FQGNSA in the germline V gene. CDR3 amino acids: CASSPGGKGGSGNTIYF. CDR3 DNA: TGTGCCAGCAGCCCGGGGGGGAAGGGAGGCTCTGGAAACACCATATATTTT.

This clone came up once. The V gene is TRBV6-4, the J gene TRBJ2-3, with D perhaps TRBD1 (5 bases). Germline V CDR1 and CDR2: MRHNA, SNTAGT. The CDR3 is made up of 13 amino acids. Trimming pared 3 bases from V and 6 bases from J, leaving 10 bases between. The CDR3 nucleotides are TGTGCCAGCAGTGAACAGGCTTCGGATACGCAGTATTTT. Protein: CASSEQASDTQYF.

The chain is built from TRBV14 and TRBJ1-1; 10 bases match TRBD1. V was pared by 2 bases and J by 11 bases, with 11 bases of the junction left unmatched. Per the germline V gene, CDR1 is SGHDN and CDR2 is FVKESK. CDR3 length equals 15 residues. The CDR3 protein is CASSQPIGQGEAAFF. The CDR3 bases are TGTGCCAGCAGCCAACCGATCGGACAGGGGGAGGCCGCTTTCTTT.

V usage is TRBV27 and J usage is TRBJ2-2, with TRBD2 as a possible D gene (6 bases). With 6 bases removed from V and 4 bases from J, the gap between germline ends came to 15 bases. The CDR3 extends over 15 amino acids. The germline CDR1 and CDR2 sequences are MNHEY and SMNVEV (reference sequence). The CDR3, as DNA: TGTGCCAGCAGCGGGACTGTTTCGACCACCGGGGAGCTGTTTTTT. It translates to CASSGTVSTTGELFF.

The chain joins TRBV2 to TRBJ1-1, with 8 nucleotides matching TRBD1. Trimming at V came to 5 bases and at J to 4 bases, leaving 12 bases not matched to a gene. The germline gives CDR1 SNHLY, CDR2 FYNNEI. CDR3 length equals 16 residues. The CDR3 region is CASSFSPRTGITEAFF. The DNA for the CDR3 is TGTGCCAGCAGTTTTTCCCCGAGGACAGGGATCACTGAAGCTTTCTTT.

V is TRBV19 and J is TRBJ2-5; D not resolved. Germline loops: CDR1 LNHDA, CDR2 SQIVND (reference sequence). V was pared by 1 base and J by 8 bases, with 17 bases between. CDR3 length: 15 amino acids. The DNA of the CDR3 is TGTGCCAGTAGTATAGTTGGCAGATCCGCGGTTACCCAGTACTTC. It is translated as CASSIVGRSAVTQYF.

The chain is built from TRBV11-2 and TRBJ1-6; 8 bases agree with TRBD1. Germline lookup yields CDR1 SGHAT and CDR2 FQNNGV. The CDR3 is 14 residues long. V lost 5 bases to trimming and J lost 7 bases; unmatched junction nucleotides: 4. The DNA of the CDR3 is TGTGCCAGCAGCCTGGACAGGGACAATTCACCCCTCCACTTT. Translated: CASSLDRDNSPLHF.

V is TRBV28 and J is TRBJ1-2; the D is unclear. Germline CDR1 is MDHEN and CDR2 is SYDVKM. Trimming removed 3 bases at V and 6 bases at J, with 17 bases between. This CDR3 spans 15 amino acids. CDR3 sequence reads: CASSFPGVIGHGYTF. Written as DNA, the CDR3 is TGTGCCAGCAGTTTCCCCGGGGTCATTGGTCATGGCTACACCTTC.

The chain has TRBV5-1 and TRBJ2-3; 7 bases line up with TRBD1. In germline, CDR1 is SGHRS, CDR2 YFSETQ. V dropped 4 bases and J dropped 1; count of bases not matched to a gene: 6. CDR3 length: 15 residues. CDR3 sequence: CASSSLGTGTDTQYF. DNA of the CDR3: TGCGCCAGCAGCAGCCTCGGGACAGGCACAGATACGCAGTATTTT. The full variable domain, with the rest looked up from reference TRBV5-1 and TRBJ2-3, is KAGVTQTPRYLIKTRGQQVTLSCSPISGHRSVSWYQQTPGQGLQFLFEYFSETQRNKGNFPGRFSGRQFSNSRSEMNVSTLELGDSALYLCASSSLGTGTDTQYFGPGTRLTVL.

The rearrangement uses TRBV28 and TRBJ2-7; 7 bases fit TRBD1. CDR3 length: 15 residues. The germline CDR1 and CDR2 sequences are MDHEN and SYDVKM. The V and J ends lost 5 bases and 2 bases, in that order; junction bases with no gene match: 9. The CDR3 sequence: CASSRPGTVAYEQYF. CDR3 bases: TGTGCCAGCAGTCGCCCCGGGACAGTCGCCTACGAGCAGTACTTC.

This chain uses TRBV6-6 with TRBJ1-2, with D possibly TRBD1 on 5 matching bases. The CDR3 consists of 16 residues. CDR1 and CDR2 from the germline V gene are MNHNY and SVGAGI (reference sequence). Trimming removed 6 bases from V and 5 bases from J, with 22 bases in between. CDR3 sequence reads: CASRGAGRSKGYGYTF. The CDR3 DNA sequence: TGTGCCAGCAGGGGCGCGGGACGATCAAAAGGTTATGGCTACACCTTC.

V and J are TRBV10-3 and TRBJ2-1; the D gene is possibly TRBD1 (5 bases). The CDR3 runs 12 residues. V lost 3 bases and J 5 bases, leaving 5 bases between the germline ends. Germline-derived CDR1 and CDR2 are ENHRY and SYGVKD. CDR3 in amino acids: CAISEGDNEQFF. CDR3 DNA: TGTGCCATCAGTGAAGGGGACAATGAGCAGTTCTTC.

This chain joins TRBV5-1 and TRBJ1-1; D is ambiguous. The CDR3 sequence is 11 residues long. From germline, CDR1 is SGHRS and CDR2 YFSETQ. Trimming shortened V by 7 bases and J by 6 bases, and 10 bases separated the two germline ends. CDR3 residues: CASRYGSEAFF. CDR3 DNA: TGCGCCAGCCGATACGGGTCTGAAGCTTTCTTT.

This chain links TRBV12-5 with TRBJ2-3; TRBD1 aligns across 7 bases. V dropped 1 base and J dropped 0; count of bases not matched to a gene: 19. Germline V gene sequence: CDR1 LGHNT, CDR2 FRNRAP. The CDR3 runs 21 residues. CDR3 sequence: CASGLAETGSLLYSSTDTQYF. The CDR3 DNA reads TGTGCTAGTGGTTTGGCGGAGACAGGGAGCCTGTTATATTCTAGCACAGATACGCAGTATTTT. The complete variable domain, with remaining parts taken from reference TRBV12-5 and TRBJ2-3, reads DARVTQTPRHKVTEMGQEVTMRCQPILGHNTVFWYRQTMMQGLELLAYFRNRAPLDDSGMPKDRFSAEMPDATLATLKIQPSEPRDSAVYFCASGLAETGSLLYSSTDTQYFGPGTRLTVL.

The V gene is TRBV6-5, the J gene TRBJ1-5; 7 bases agree with TRBD1. This CDR3 spans 14 amino acids. Germline V lookup: CDR1 MNHEY, CDR2 SVGAGI. Trimming removed 6 bases from V and 2 bases from J; junction bases left unmatched: 4. The CDR3 here is CASRPGGGNQPQHF. Written as DNA, the CDR3 is TGTGCCAGCAGGCCAGGGGGAGGCAATCAGCCCCAGCATTTT.

This clone has more than one count but fewer than ten. V usage is TRBV5-6 and J usage is TRBJ2-1; 8 bases agree with TRBD2. V shed 2 bases and J 0 bases; nucleotides not matched to a gene: 10. Germline CDR1 reads SGHDT; CDR2 reads YYEEEE. CDR3 size: 18 residues. CDR3 residues: CASSFGAGGRSSYNEQFF. In DNA form, the CDR3 reads TGTGCCAGCAGCTTCGGTGCGGGGGGCAGGAGCTCCTACAATGAGCAGTTCTTC.

As concerns this clone: Other nucleotide sequences from this sample produce the same CDR3. The chain joins TRBV28 to TRBJ1-1; D is unresolved. The CDR3 is 13 amino acids. The germline V and J ends were trimmed by 9 bases and 1 base, with 12 bases remaining between them. The V gene's germline CDR1 is MDHEN and CDR2 SYDVKM. The CDR3 loop reads CASSSGGNTEAFF. For the CDR3, the DNA is TGTGCCAGTAGCTCGGGAGGGAACACTGAAGCTTTCTTT.

V usage is TRBV4-1 and J usage is TRBJ1-4; D gene unclear. V was trimmed by 4 bases and J by 6 bases, leaving 15 bases between them. The CDR3 is 15 amino acids. CDR1 is MGHRA and CDR2 is YSYEKL in the germline V gene. The CDR3 nucleotides are TGCGCCAGCAGCCCGGCCGGGAGAAGGGATGAAAAACTGTTTTTT. It translates to CASSPAGRRDEKLFF.

The chain has TRBV5-1 and TRBJ1-5, with 8 bases identical to TRBD1. The V gene's germline CDR1 is SGHRS and CDR2 YFSETQ. CDR3 size: 15 residues. The J segment lost 4 bases and the V segment lost 2 bases, leaving 5 bases of the junction unmatched. The CDR3 nucleotides are TGCGCCAGCAGCTTAGGGACAGGCCTGAATCAGCCCCAGCATTTT. Amino acid sequence: CASSLGTGLNQPQHF.

This chain's CDR3 is CASSLAGDPYNEQFF. CDR3 in DNA: TGTGCCAGCAGCCTCGCCGGAGATCCATACAATGAGCAGTTCTTC. This chain uses TRBV7-8 with TRBJ2-1; D is unclear. CDR1 is SGHVS and CDR2 is FQNEAQ in the germline V gene. The V end was cut by 5 bases, the J end by 4 bases, with 15 bases between. The CDR3 contains 15 residues.

This clone was seen a single time. This rearrangement joins TRBV6-1 to TRBJ1-2, with D uncertain. V shed 2 bases and J shed 7 bases, with 14 bases lying between them. The CDR3 length is 14 residues. CDR1 is MNHNS, CDR2 SASEGT, per germline. DNA of the CDR3: TGTGCCAGCAGTGAATTGGCCTCAGCGAGTGGCTACACCTTC. Protein product: CASSELASASGYTF.

The chain uses TRBV19 and TRBJ2-3, with a tentative D call TRBD2 (5 bases). Germline values: CDR1 LNHDA, CDR2 SQIVND (reference sequence). The CDR3 has 15 amino acids. The V end was cut by 4 bases, the J end by 1 base, with 12 bases between. The CDR3 here is CASSRTSDRTDTQYF. CDR3 nucleotide sequence: TGTGCCAGTAGTAGGACTTCGGATCGCACAGATACGCAGTATTTT.

The V gene is TRBV6-4, the J gene TRBJ1-6; 8 nucleotides line up with TRBD1. The CDR3 totals 15 residues. V trimming: 0 bases; J trimming: 6 bases; junction bases outside the gene matches: 1. CDR1 and CDR2 from the germline V gene are MRHNA and SNTAGT. The CDR3 loop is CASSDSGQANSPLHF. Written as DNA, the CDR3 is TGTGCCAGCAGTGACTCGGGACAGGCTAATTCACCCCTCCACTTT.

The CDR3 bases are TGTGCCAGCAGTTTGGGGGGGGCAATAGATACGCAGTATTTT. It translates to CASSLGGAIDTQYF. The V gene is TRBV27, the J gene TRBJ2-3; D possibly corresponds to TRBD2 (7 bases). Trimming removed 3 bases from V and 5 bases from J, with 12 bases in between. CDR3 length: 14 residues. Germline-derived CDR1 and CDR2 are MNHEY and SMNVEV (reference sequence).

On this clone: Additional DNA sequences in this sample encode the identical CDR3. The rearrangement links TRBV6-5 to TRBJ1-5; 8 bases align to TRBD1. CDR1 MNHEY and CDR2 SVGAGI come from the germline V gene. J lost 7 bases, V lost 7 bases, and 9 bases had no gene match. The CDR3 is 14 amino acids. The CDR3 coding sequence is TGTGCCAGCAACCCGGACAGGGCGGGCCAGCCCCAGCATTTT. As protein: CASNPDRAGQPQHF.

The chain recombines TRBV21-1 with TRBJ1-6; no DNA check was done on the table's D call, TRBD1. TRBV21-1 constitutes a pseudogene. CDR3 length: 16 amino acids. The CDR3 protein is CASSKDSSRGFSPLHF. DNA of the CDR3: TGTGCCAGCAGCAAAGACAGTAGTAGGGGGTTTTCGCCCCTCCACTTT.

The chain employs TRBV27 and TRBJ2-7; D possibly corresponds to TRBD1 (6 bases). The V and J ends lost 9 bases and 4 bases respectively, with 13 bases between them. Germline V gene sequence: CDR1 MNHEY, CDR2 SMNVEV (reference sequence). The CDR3 loop spans 12 amino acids. CDR3 sequence (DNA): TGTGCCAGTTCCCCAGGGGTTTACGAGCAGTACTTC. Protein sequence: CASSPGVYEQYF.